This T cell receptor (beta chain) was documented in a study of T cells in Graves' hyperthyroidism and ophthalmopathy (dated by TCRdb to about 2019). Notes on the research overall: Peripheral blood was collected at initial diagnosis, before any treatment. Prospective prediction of ophthalmopathy was tested in an independent validation cohort consisting of roughly 20 hyperthyroidism patients and around 16 patients who later progressed to ophthalmopathy. For training and testing, the 100 or so patients in the discovery cohort were randomly divided in a 7:3 ratio. A discovery cohort of about a hundred patients, 43 with Graves' ophthalmopathy and more than 55 with stable Graves' hyperthyroidism, was used to find distinguishing TCR V-J signatures. The study also compared thyroid tissue and blood T-cell repertoires from about 6 Graves' hyperthyroidism patients. The paper reports TCR Vbeta CDR3 sequencing of about 140 peripheral blood samples: approximately 41 ophthalmopathy, about 75 hyperthyroidism and approximately 17 progressor patients. Following sampling, methimazole starting at 30 mg daily was given to hyperthyroidism patients, and high-dose intravenous methylprednisolone was given to ophthalmopathy patients.

On the study overall, not on this receptor specifically: Most expanded thyroid clonotypes (frequency above 0.001) were also found in blood, which suggests that blood repertoires may mirror thyroid immune responses. During validation, the model predicted progression to ophthalmopathy a median of about 5.9 months ahead of onset, with more than 55% sensitivity and 72% to 80% specificity. No statistical method was used to set the sample size in advance, and investigators knew the group allocation. Ophthalmopathy was separated from stable hyperthyroidism by a 13 V-J signature model, with around 90% sensitivity and approximately 81% specificity obtained in cross-validation and 80%/75% obtained in testing.

TCR beta CDR3 regions were amplified from RNA transcripts. A first-round RT-PCR of the TCR CDR3 used the HTBI primer set with the Qiagen OneStep RT-PCR kit. A second multiplex PCR round built the libraries, followed by size selection and purification. Sequencing of the libraries was done on an Illumina HiSeq2000 using paired-end 100 bp reads. The study's own analysis went as follows. SOAPnuke was used to process the raw data, removing reads that contained adapters or uncalled bases, had a mean Phred below 15, or lacked an exact match to the constant primer or identifier. High-quality paired reads were merged with COPE v1.2.5, and unique nucleotide sequences were defined as clonotypes. Clonotypes were aligned to IMGT TRBV, TRBD and TRBJ reference segments using MiTCR v1.1. The analysis was restricted to V-J combinations with a frequency above 0.0001, which together covered approximately 99% of the repertoires. A TCS score was defined as the ratio between F50 (clonal expansion) and ExV (chaos), using BLOSUM62-based TCRdist between CDR3 peptides within each V-J. Welch's t-statistics and random forest reduced around 510 V-J features to about 13, which were used in a naive Bayes classifier (R e1071). Starting from the raw public reads, TCRdb applied fastp trimming at Q25, assembled clones with MiXCR and retained in-frame beta chains. Each entry is one CDR3 protein sequence, shown with its most common DNA and genes. TCRdb's processing, not the authors', yielded these V and J calls. Here the sample has about 640,000 distinct CDR3 sequences; less than 25% occur a single time. Of the sample, 30% to 40% falls within the top ten clones.

A few counts support this clonotype. Its antigen has not been determined. No per-base quality is available; no much larger clone lies one base away. V gives up 3 bases and J gives up 7 bases, and the segment between their germline ends measures 13 bases. The CDR3 contains 14 residues, cysteine and phenylalanine counted. CDR3 DNA only is kept here, 42 bases in frame from base 1. According to the germline V gene, CDR1 reads MDHEN and CDR2 reads SYDVKM. Ophthalmopathy patients had moderately to severely active disease, Clinical Activity Score of at least 3, NOSPECS grade of at least 4, and duration under 3 months. Exclusion was applied to patients with uncontrolled infections, other autoimmune diseases, pregnancy or lactation. Diagnoses were established on the basis of clinical symptoms, serum thyroxine and TRAb, thyroid ultrasound, and orbital computed tomography. Ficoll-Paque density gradient centrifugation was used to isolate PBMCs from around 9.1 ml of fresh peripheral blood. Trizol reagent was used to extract total RNA, and RNA quality was then checked on an Agilent 2100 Bioanalyzer.

The chain employs TRBV28 and TRBJ2-1, with an unclear D gene assignment. The TCR was taken from a man aged 25-40 years with Graves' ophthalmopathy. The source material was blood. The CDR3 sequence is CASSFLGSVNEQFF. Read as DNA, the sequence is TGTGCCAGCAGTTTCCTAGGGTCCGTTAATGAGCAGTTCTTC. With the rest looked up from the reference TRBV28 and TRBJ2-1 genes rather than sequenced, the full variable domain is DVKVTQSSRYLVKRTGEKVFLECVQDMDHENMFWYRQDPGLGLRLIYFSYDVKMKEKGDIPEGYSVSREKKERFSLILESASTNQTSMYLCASSFLGSVNEQFFGPGTRLTVL.